These 2 T cell receptor beta chains came from one sample sequenced in a study of control samples from healthy donors and cancer patients. Only in-frame clones appear in the TCRdb table, and some are missing; sequencing was by immunoSEQ multiplex PCR. The sample shows under 85,000 clones, more than 65% of them seen only once. Sequences were obtained from PBMCs. These receptor sequences come from a man in his 60s with head and neck cancer.

This clone has only one observation. This chain uses TRBV5-4 with TRBJ1-5; D possibly corresponds to TRBD1 (6 bases). Germline V gene lookup returns CDR1 SGHNT and CDR2 YYREEE (reference sequence). V dropped 0 bases and J dropped 4 bases, with 11 bases sitting between them. This CDR3 is 15 amino acids long. The CDR3 reads CASSLGGGANQPQHF. In nucleotides, the CDR3 is TGTGCCAGCAGCTTGGGGGGGGGCGCGAATCAGCCCCAGCATTTT.

V gene TRBV18 combines with J gene TRBJ1-1, with D perhaps TRBD1 (6 bases). This CDR3 is built from 16 residues. The ends were cut back, 5 bases at V and 1 base at J, with 17 bases in the middle. Per germline, CDR1 KGHSH and CDR2 LQKENI. This CDR3 reads CASSDVNRDTNTEAFF. CDR3 nucleotide sequence: TGTGCCAGCTCAGATGTGAACAGGGATACGAACACTGAAGCTTTCTTT.